This TCR beta chain was documented in a study of control samples from healthy donors and cancer patients. This CDR3 has 15 residues. The V and J ends lost 4 bases and 3 bases, in that order; junction bases with no gene match: 4. Germline V gene sequence: CDR1 KGHDR, CDR2 SFDVKD. Repertoires were generated with immunoSEQ multiplex PCR, while TCRdb's copy carries only in-frame clones and drops some. The sample has about 49,000 clones; roughly 85% are singletons. The origin of this receptor is a woman aged 50 to 60 with lung cancer. Sequencing was performed on PBMCs. The V call is TRBV24-1, the J call TRBJ1-3, with TRBD1 identical over 8 bases. The DNA of the CDR3 is TGTGCCACCAGTGACTCGACAGGGGATGGAAACACCATATATTTT. It specifies CATSDSTGDGNTIYF.